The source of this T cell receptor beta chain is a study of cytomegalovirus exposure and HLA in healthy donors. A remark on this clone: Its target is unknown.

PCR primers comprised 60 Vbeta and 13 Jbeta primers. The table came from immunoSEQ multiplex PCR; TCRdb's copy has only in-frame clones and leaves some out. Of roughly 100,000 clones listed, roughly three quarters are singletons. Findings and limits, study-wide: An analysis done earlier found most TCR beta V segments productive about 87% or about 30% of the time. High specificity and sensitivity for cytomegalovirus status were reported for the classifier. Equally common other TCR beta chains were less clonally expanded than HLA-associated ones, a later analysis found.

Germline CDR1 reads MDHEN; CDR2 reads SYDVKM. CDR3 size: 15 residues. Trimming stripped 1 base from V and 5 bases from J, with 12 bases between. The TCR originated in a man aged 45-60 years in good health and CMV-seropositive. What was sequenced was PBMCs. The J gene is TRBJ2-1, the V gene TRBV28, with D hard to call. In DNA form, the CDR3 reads TGTGCCAGCAGTTTATCGGGTAACATGAACAATGAGCAGTTCTTC. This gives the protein CASSLSGNMNNEQFF.